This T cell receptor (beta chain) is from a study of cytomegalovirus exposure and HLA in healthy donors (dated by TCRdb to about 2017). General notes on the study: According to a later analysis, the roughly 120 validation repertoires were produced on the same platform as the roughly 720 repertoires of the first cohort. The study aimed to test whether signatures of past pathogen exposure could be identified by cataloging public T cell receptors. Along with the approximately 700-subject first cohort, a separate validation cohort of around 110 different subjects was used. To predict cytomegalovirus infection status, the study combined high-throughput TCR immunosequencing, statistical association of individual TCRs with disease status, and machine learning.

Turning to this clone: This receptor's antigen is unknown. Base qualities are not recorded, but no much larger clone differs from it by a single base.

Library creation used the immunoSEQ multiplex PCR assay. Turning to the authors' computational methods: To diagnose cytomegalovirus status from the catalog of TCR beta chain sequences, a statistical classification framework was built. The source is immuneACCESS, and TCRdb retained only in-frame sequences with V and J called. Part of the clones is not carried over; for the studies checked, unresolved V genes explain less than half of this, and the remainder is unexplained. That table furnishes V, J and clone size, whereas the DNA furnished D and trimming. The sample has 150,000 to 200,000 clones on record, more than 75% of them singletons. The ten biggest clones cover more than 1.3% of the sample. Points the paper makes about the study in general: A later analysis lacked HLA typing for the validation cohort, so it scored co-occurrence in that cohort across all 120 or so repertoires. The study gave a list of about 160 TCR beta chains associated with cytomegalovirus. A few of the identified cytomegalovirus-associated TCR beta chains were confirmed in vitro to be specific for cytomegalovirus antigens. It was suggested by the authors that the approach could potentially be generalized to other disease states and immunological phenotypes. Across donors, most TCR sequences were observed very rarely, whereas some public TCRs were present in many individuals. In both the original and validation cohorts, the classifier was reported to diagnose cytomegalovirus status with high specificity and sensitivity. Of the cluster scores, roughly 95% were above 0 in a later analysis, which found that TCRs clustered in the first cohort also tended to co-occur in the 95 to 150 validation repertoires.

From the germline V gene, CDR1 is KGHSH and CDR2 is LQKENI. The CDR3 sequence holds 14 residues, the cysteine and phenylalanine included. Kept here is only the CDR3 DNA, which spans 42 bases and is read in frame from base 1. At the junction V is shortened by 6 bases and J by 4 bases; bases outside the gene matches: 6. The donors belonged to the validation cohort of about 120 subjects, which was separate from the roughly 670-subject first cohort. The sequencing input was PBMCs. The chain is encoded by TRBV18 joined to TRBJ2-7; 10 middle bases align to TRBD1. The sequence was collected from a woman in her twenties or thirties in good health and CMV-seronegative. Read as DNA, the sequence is TGTGCCAGCTCTCCGGACAGGGGGAGTTACGAGCAGTACTTC. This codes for CASSPDRGSYEQYF.